This TCR beta chain was recovered during a study of shared clonotypes between healthy human individuals. In germline, CDR1 is SGHRS, CDR2 YFSETQ. The CDR3 totals 19 residues. Trimming at V came to 3 bases and at J to 6 bases, leaving 16 bases not matched to a gene. Clones were read by immunoSEQ multiplex PCR, and TCRdb kept only the in-frame ones, dropping some. Altogether roughly 680,000 clones are present, 55% to 75% being singletons, with the ten largest covering under 2%. The chain joins TRBV5-1 to TRBJ2-7; 15 positions match TRBD2. This sequence was found in a woman between 25 and 40 years old in good health. What was sequenced was memory CD4+ T cells sorted from blood. Subset given: CD45RA-negative fraction. Written as DNA, the CDR3 is TGCGCCAGCAGCTCCGGGTTTGACGTTGGACTAGCGGGAGGGGGCGAGCAGTACTTC. Translated: CASSSGFDVGLAGGGEQYF.